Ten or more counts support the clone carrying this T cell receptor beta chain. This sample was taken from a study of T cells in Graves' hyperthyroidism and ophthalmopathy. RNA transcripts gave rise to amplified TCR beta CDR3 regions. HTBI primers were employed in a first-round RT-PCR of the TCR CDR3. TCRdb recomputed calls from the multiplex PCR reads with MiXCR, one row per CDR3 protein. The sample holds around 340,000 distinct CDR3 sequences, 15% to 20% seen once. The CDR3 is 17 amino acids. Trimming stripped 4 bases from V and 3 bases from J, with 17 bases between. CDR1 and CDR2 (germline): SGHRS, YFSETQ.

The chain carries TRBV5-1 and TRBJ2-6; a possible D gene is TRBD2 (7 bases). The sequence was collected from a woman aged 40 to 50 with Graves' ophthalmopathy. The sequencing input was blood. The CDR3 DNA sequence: TGCGCCAGCAGCCTCGCCGGGGGGCGCGGTGGGGCCAACGTCCTGACTTTC. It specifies CASSLAGGRGGANVLTF.